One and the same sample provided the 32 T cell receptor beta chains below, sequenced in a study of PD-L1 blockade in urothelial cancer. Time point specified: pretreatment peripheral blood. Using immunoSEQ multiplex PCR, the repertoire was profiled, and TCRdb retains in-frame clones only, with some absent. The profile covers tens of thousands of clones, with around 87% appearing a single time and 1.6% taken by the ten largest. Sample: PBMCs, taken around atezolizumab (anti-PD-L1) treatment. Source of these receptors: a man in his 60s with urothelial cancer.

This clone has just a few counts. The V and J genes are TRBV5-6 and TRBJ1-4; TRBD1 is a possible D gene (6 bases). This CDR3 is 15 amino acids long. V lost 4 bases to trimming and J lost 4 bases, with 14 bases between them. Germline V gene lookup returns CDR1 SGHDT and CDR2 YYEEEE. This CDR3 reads CASSLGTYRNEKLFF. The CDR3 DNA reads TGTGCCAGCAGCCTAGGGACATACCGTAATGAAAAACTGTTTTTT. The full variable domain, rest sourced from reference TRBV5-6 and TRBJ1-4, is DAGVTQSPTHLIKTRGQQVTLRCSPKSGHDTVSWYQQALGQGPQFIFQYYEEEERQRGNFPDRFSGHQFPNYSSELNVNALLLGDSALYLCASSLGTYRNEKLFFGSGTQLSVL.

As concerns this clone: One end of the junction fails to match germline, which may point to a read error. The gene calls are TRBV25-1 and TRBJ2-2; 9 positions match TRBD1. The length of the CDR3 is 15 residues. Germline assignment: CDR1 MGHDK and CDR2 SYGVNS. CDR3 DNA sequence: TGTGCCAGCAGACCACAGGGGGCGAAAACCGGGGAGCTGTTTTTT. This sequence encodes CASRPQGAKTGELFF.

The CDR3 DNA sequence: TGTGCCAGCAGCGTGACGGAGAATCAGCCCCAGCATTTT. Amino acids: CASSVTENQPQHF. The chain is built from TRBV9 and TRBJ1-5; no clear D. Trimming took 2 bases from V and 4 from J, leaving 7 bases between them. This CDR3 has 13 residues. Germline CDR1 is SGDLS and CDR2 is YYNGEE.

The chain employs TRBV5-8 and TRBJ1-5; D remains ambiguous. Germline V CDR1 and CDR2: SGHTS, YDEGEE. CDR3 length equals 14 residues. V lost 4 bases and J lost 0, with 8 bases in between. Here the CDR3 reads CASSRRGSNQPQHF. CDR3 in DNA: TGTGCCAGCAGCCGTCGGGGTAGCAATCAGCCCCAGCATTTT.

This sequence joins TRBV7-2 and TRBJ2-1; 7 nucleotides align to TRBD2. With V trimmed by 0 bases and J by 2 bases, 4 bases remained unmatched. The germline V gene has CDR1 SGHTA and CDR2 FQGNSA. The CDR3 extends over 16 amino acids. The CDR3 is CASSLAGGSPYNEQFF. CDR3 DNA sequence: TGTGCCAGCAGCTTAGCGGGGGGGAGCCCCTACAATGAGCAGTTCTTC.

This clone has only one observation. The CDR3 sequence is CASSQVEPPGYTF. The CDR3 coding sequence is TGTGCCAGCAGCCAAGTTGAGCCCCCCGGCTACACCTTC. The chain joins TRBV4-2 to TRBJ1-2, with no clear D. V lost 1 base, J lost 8 bases, and 11 bases lay in between. Germline V lookup: CDR1 LGHNA, CDR2 YNFKEQ. This CDR3 is 13 amino acids long.

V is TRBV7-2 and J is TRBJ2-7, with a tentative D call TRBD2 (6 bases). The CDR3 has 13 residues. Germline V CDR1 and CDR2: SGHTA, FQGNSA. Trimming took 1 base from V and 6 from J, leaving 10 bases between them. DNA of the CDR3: TGTGCCAGCAGCTTAGAGAGGCGGGGCGAGCAGTACTTC. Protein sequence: CASSLERRGEQYF.

CDR3 loop: CASSLGTRGVETQYF. In DNA, the CDR3 is TGCGCCAGCAGTCTGGGGACTAGAGGGGTGGAGACCCAGTACTTC. V and J are TRBV5-1 and TRBJ2-5; 8 bases are shared with TRBD2. The junction had 11 bases not matched to a gene; V was cut back by 5 bases and J by 5 bases. The CDR3 covers 15 residues. Germline values: CDR1 SGHRS, CDR2 YFSETQ.

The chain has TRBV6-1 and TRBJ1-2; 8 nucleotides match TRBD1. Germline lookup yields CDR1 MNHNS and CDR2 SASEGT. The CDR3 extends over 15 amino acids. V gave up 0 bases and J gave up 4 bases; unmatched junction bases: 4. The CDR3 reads CASSEAAGGPYGYTF. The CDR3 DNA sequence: TGTGCCAGCAGTGAAGCGGCAGGGGGCCCCTATGGCTACACCTTC.

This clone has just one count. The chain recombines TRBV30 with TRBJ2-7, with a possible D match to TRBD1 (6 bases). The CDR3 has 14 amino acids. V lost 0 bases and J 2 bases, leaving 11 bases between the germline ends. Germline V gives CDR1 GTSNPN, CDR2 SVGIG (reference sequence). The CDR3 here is CAWSVAGVPYEQYF. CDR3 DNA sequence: TGTGCCTGGAGTGTAGCAGGGGTCCCCTACGAGCAGTACTTC.

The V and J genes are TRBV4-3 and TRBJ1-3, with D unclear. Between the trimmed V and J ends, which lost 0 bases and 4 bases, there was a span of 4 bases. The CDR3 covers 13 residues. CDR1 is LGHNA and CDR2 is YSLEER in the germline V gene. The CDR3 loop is CASSQEEGNTIYF. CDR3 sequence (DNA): TGCGCCAGCAGCCAAGAGGAGGGAAACACCATATATTTT.

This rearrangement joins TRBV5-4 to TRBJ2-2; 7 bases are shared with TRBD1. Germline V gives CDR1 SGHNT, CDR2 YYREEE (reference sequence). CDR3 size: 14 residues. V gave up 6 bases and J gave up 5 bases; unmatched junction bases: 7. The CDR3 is CASKLGGETGELFF. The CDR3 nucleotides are TGTGCCAGCAAACTAGGGGGCGAAACCGGGGAGCTGTTTTTT. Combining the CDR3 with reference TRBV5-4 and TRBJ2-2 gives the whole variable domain ETGVTQSPTHLIKTRGQQVTLRCSSQSGHNTVSWYQQALGQGPQFIFQYYREEENGRGNFPPRFSGLQFPNYSSELNVNALELDDSALYLCASKLGGETGELFFGEGSRLTVL.

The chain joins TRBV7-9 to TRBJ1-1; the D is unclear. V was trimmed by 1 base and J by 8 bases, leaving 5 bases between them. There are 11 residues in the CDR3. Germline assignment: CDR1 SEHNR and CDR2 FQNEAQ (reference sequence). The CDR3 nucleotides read TGTGCCAGCAGCTTAGGCGGAGAAGCTTTCTTT. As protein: CASSLGGEAFF.

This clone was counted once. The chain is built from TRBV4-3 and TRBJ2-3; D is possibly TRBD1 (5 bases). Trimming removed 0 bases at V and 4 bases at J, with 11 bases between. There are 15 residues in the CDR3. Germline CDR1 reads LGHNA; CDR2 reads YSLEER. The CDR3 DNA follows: TGCGCCAGCAGCCAAGATCTAGGGGCACCAGATACGCAGTATTTT. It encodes CASSQDLGAPDTQYF.

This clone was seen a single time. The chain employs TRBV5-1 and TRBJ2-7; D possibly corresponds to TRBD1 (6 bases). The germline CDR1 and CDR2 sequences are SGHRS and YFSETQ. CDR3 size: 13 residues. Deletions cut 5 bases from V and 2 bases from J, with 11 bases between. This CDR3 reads CASRRTEPYEQYF. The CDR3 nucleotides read TGCGCCAGCAGAAGGACAGAACCCTACGAGCAGTACTTC.

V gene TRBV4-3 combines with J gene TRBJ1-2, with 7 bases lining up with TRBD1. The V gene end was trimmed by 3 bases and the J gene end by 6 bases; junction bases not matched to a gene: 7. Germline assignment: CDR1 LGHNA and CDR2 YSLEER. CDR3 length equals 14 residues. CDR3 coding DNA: TGCGCCAGCAGCCAGGGCGACAGGGATGATGGCTACACCTTC. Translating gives CASSQGDRDDGYTF.

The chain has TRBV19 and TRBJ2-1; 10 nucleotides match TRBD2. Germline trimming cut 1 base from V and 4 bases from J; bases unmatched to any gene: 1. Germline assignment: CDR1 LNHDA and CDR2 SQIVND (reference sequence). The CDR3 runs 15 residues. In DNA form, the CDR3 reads TGTGCCAGTAGTATAGCAGCGGGAGGGTACAATGAGCAGTTCTTC. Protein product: CASSIAAGGYNEQFF. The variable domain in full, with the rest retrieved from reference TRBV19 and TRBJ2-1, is DGGITQSPKYLFRKEGQNVTLSCEQNLNHDAMYWYRQDPGQGLRLIYYSQIVNDFQKGDIAEGYSVSREKKESFPLTVTSAQKNPTAFYLCASSIAAGGYNEQFFGPGTRLTVL.

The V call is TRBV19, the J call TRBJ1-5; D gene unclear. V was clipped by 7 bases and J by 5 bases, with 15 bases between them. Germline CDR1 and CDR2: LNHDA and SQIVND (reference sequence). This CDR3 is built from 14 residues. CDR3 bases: TGTGCCAGTACCTCAGGAGGACGATATCAGCCCCAGCATTTT. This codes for CASTSGGRYQPQHF.

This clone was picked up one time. The CDR3 DNA follows: TGTGCCAGCAGCCGCCTAACAGGTTCGAACACCGGGGAGCTGTTTTTT. Residues: CASSRLTGSNTGELFF. This chain links TRBV4-2 with TRBJ2-2; the D gene is possibly TRBD1 (5 bases). The ends were cut back, 4 bases at V and 0 bases at J, with 12 bases in the middle. The CDR3 length is 16 residues. Germline CDR1 and CDR2: LGHNA and YNFKEQ.

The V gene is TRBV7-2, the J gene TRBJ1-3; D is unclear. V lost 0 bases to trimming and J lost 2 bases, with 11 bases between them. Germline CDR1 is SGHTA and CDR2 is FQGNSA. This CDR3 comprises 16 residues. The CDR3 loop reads CASSLAFQVPGNTIYF. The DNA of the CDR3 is TGTGCCAGCAGCTTAGCGTTTCAGGTGCCTGGAAACACCATATATTTT. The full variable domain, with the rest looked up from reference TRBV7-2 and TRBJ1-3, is GAGVSQSPSNKVTEKGKDVELRCDPISGHTALYWYRQSLGQGLEFLIYFQGNSAPDKSGLPSDRFSAERTGGSVSTLTIQRTQQEDSAVYLCASSLAFQVPGNTIYFGEGSWLTVV.

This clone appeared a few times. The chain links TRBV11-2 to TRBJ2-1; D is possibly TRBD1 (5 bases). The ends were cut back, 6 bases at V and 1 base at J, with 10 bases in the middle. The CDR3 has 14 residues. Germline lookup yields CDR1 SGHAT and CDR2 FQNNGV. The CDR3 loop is CASRTVRSYNEQFF. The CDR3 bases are TGTGCCAGCAGGACAGTCAGATCCTACAATGAGCAGTTCTTC.

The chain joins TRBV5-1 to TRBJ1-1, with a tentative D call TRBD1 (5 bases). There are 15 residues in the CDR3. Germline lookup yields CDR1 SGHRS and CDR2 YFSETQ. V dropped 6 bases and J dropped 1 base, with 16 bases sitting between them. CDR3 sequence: CASMMGGSGNTEAFF. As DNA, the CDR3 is TGCGCCAGCATGATGGGGGGGTCGGGGAACACTGAAGCTTTCTTT.

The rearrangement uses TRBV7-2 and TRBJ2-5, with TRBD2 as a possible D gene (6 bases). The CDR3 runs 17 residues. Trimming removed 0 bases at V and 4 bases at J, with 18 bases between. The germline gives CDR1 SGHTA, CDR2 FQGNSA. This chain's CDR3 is CASSLAILATPGETQYF. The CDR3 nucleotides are TGTGCCAGCAGCTTAGCGATCCTAGCGACCCCCGGAGAGACCCAGTACTTC. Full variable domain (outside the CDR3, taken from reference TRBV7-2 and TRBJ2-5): GAGVSQSPSNKVTEKGKDVELRCDPISGHTALYWYRQSLGQGLEFLIYFQGNSAPDKSGLPSDRFSAERTGGSVSTLTIQRTQQEDSAVYLCASSLAILATPGETQYFGPGTRLLVL.

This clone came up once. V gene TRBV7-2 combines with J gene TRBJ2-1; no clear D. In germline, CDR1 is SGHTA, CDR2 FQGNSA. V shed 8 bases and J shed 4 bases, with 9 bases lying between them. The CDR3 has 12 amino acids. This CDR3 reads CASRQVYNEQFF. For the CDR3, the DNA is TGTGCCAGCCGGCAGGTATACAATGAGCAGTTCTTC.

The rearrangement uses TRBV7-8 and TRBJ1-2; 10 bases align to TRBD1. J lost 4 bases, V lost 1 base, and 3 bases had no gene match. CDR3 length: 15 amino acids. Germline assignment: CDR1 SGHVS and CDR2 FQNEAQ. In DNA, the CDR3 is TGTGCCAGCAGCTTAGGTTGGGACAGGGGCTATGGCTACACCTTC. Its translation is CASSLGWDRGYGYTF.

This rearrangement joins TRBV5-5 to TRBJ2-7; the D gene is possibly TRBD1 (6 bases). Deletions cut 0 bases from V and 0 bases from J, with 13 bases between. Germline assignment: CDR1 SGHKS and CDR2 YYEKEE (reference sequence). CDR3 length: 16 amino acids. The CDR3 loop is CASSLVQGLLSYEQYF. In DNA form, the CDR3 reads TGTGCCAGCAGCTTGGTTCAGGGGCTACTCTCCTACGAGCAGTACTTC.

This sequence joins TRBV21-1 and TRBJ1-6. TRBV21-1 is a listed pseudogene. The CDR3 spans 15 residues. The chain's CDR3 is CASSSSRGLSSPLHF. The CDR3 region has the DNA TGTGCCAGCAGTTCTAGCCGGGGGTTAAGTTCACCCCTCCACTTT.

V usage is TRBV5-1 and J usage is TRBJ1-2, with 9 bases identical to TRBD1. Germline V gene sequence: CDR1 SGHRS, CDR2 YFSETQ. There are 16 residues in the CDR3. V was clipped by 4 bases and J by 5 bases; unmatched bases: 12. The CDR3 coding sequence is TGCGCCAGCAGCCCCGGAAACAGGGGGCTGGAATATGGCTACACCTTC. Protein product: CASSPGNRGLEYGYTF.

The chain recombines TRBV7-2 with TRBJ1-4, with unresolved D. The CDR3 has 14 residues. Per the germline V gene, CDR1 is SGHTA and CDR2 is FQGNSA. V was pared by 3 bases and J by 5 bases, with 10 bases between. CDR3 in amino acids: CASSFSDGNEKLFF. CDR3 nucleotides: TGTGCCAGCAGCTTCAGTGACGGGAATGAAAAACTGTTTTTT.

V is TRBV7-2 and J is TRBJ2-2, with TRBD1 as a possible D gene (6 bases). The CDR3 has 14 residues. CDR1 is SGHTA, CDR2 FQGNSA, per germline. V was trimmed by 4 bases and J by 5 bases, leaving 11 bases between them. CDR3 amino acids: CASSYRTGTGELFF. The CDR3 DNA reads TGTGCCAGCAGCTACCGAACAGGGACCGGGGAGCTGTTTTTT. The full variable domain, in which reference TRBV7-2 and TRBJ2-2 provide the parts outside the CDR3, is GAGVSQSPSNKVTEKGKDVELRCDPISGHTALYWYRQSLGQGLEFLIYFQGNSAPDKSGLPSDRFSAERTGGSVSTLTIQRTQQEDSAVYLCASSYRTGTGELFFGEGSRLTVL.

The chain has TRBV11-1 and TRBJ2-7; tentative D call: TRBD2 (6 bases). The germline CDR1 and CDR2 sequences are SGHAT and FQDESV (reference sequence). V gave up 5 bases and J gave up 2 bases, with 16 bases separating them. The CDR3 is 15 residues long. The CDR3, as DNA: TGTGCCAGCAGCCCCACGTCGGGACTTGCCTACGAGCAGTACTTC. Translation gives CASSPTSGLAYEQYF. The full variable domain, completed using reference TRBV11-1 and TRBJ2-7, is EAEVAQSPRYKITEKSQAVAFWCDPISGHATLYWYRQILGQGPELLVQFQDESVVDDSQLPKDRFSAERLKGVDSTLKIQPAELGDSAMYLCASSPTSGLAYEQYFGPGTRLTVT.

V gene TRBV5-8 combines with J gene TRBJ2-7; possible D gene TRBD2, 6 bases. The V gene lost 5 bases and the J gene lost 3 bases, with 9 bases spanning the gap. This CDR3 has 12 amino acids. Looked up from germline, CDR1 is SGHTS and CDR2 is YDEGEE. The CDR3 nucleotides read TGTGCCAGCAGTAAGGACTACTACGAGCAGTACTTC. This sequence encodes CASSKDYYEQYF.